The 19 T cell receptor beta chains below were found in one sample sequenced in a study of CD4 and CD8 cells across lung adenocarcinoma regions. TCRdb recomputed calls from the PCR reads with MiXCR, one row per CDR3 protein. This sample has 3,000 or so distinct CDR3 sequences, with over 60% found just once. The specimen was CD4+ T cells from the margin of a lung tumor. These receptors were taken from a female donor with lung adenocarcinoma. The CD4 and CD8 labels of this study may be unreliable.

The chain recombines TRBV6-1 with TRBJ2-1, with D unclear. This CDR3 spans 13 amino acids. Germline V CDR1 and CDR2: MNHNS, SASEGT. Trimming left V 0 bases short and J 9 bases short, with 9 bases between. The CDR3 region has the DNA TGTGCCAGCAGTGAAGCTTGGGTGGGTGAGCAGTTCTTC. Translating it yields CASSEAWVGEQFF.

The chain carries TRBV6-5 and TRBJ2-7; D unclear. The CDR3 extends over 15 amino acids. V was shortened by 4 bases and J by 5 bases, with 18 bases between the two germline ends. CDR1 and CDR2 from the germline V gene are MNHEY and SVGAGI. The CDR3 DNA reads as TGTGCCAGCAGTTCCGGATTGACTGTGGGCAACGAGCAGTACTTC. Translated: CASSSGLTVGNEQYF.

This chain connects TRBV12-3 or TRBV12-4 to TRBJ2-1; 7 bases agree with TRBD2. This CDR3 comprises 14 residues. V trimming: 9 bases; J trimming: 0 bases; junction bases outside the gene matches: 5. In nucleotides, the CDR3 is TGTGCCAGTTCTAGCGGAAGCTCCTACAATGAGCAGTTCTTC. This translates into CASSSGSSYNEQFF.

The chain uses TRBV7-2 and TRBJ2-1, with unresolved D. This CDR3 contains 15 residues. Trimming cost V 3 bases and J 3 bases, with 12 bases left between them. CDR1 SGHTA and CDR2 FQGNSA come from the germline V gene. As DNA, the CDR3 is TGTGCCAGCAGCTTGAGCCGGGTTGGCTACAATGAGCAGTTCTTC. Translating gives CASSLSRVGYNEQFF.

This clonotype appeared once. The gene calls are TRBV7-6 and TRBJ2-2; maybe TRBD2 (6 bases). The germline V gene has CDR1 SGHVS and CDR2 FNYEAQ. Trimming left V 5 bases short and J 1 base short, with 11 bases between. The CDR3 runs to 15 residues. CDR3 nucleotide sequence: TGTGCCAGCAGCCAAACGGGACTGAACACCGGGGAGCTGTTTTTT. It encodes CASSQTGLNTGELFF. Using reference TRBV7-6 and TRBJ2-2 for the parts outside the CDR3, the full variable domain is GAGVSQSPRYKVTKRGQDVALRCDPISGHVSLYWYRQALGQGPEFLTYFNYEAQQDKSGLPNDRFSAERPEGSISTLTIQRTEQRDSAMYRCASSQTGLNTGELFFGEGSRLTVL.

V usage is TRBV7-6 and J usage is TRBJ2-1; no firm D call. The better agreement between TRBJ2-5 and the DNA end casts doubt on the J call. Germline CDR1 and CDR2: SGHVS and FNYEAQ. The CDR3 consists of 14 residues. CDR3 bases: TGTGCCAGCAGCCCCCCTAACCACCAAGAGACCCAGTACTTC. Its translation is CASSPPNHQETQYF.

This sequence joins TRBV7-8 and TRBJ2-7; a possible D gene is TRBD2 (6 bases). This CDR3 region has 15 residues. The V end was cut by 4 bases, the J end by 4 bases, with 17 bases between. The germline gives CDR1 SGHVS, CDR2 FQNEAQ. CDR3 residues: CASSSRWGEGYEQYF. CDR3 bases: TGTGCCAGCAGCTCCCGGTGGGGGGAAGGGTACGAGCAGTACTTC.

This clonotype was observed once. The chain uses TRBV6-1 and TRBJ2-1; D could derive from TRBD1 or TRBD2 (5 bases each). Germline CDR1 reads MNHNS; CDR2 reads SASEGT. This CDR3 spans 13 amino acids. Trimming pared 1 base from V and 4 bases from J, leaving 5 bases between. The CDR3 DNA reads TGTGCCAGCAGTGAAGGGGGGTACAATGAGCAGTTCTTC. Translation gives CASSEGGYNEQFF.

Only a few counts were recorded for this clonotype. The chain has TRBV7-2 and TRBJ2-1, with 8 bases identical to TRBD1. The J call may be in error: the DNA end matches TRBJ2-7 better. This CDR3 is 15 amino acids long. CDR1 is SGHTA and CDR2 is FQGNSA in the germline V gene. The DNA for the CDR3 is TGTGCCAGCAGCTTGTCCGGGACAGGATTCTACGAGCAGTACTTC. Translation gives CASSLSGTGFYEQYF.

The chain links TRBV4-1 to TRBJ2-1; 8 bases agree with TRBD2. The tail of the sequence fits TRBJ2-5 better, so the J call may be wrong. The CDR3 totals 14 residues. CDR1 MGHRA and CDR2 YSYEKL come from the germline V gene. The CDR3 nucleotides read TGCGCCAGCAGCCAAGCGGGGGGGCGCGGGACCCAGTACTTC. Encoded protein: CASSQAGGRGTQYF.

This clonotype has only a few counts. The J gene is TRBJ2-5, the V gene TRBV6-5, with 11 nucleotides matching TRBD2. The V gene's germline CDR1 is MNHEY and CDR2 SVGAGI. The CDR3 covers 15 residues. V shed 6 bases, J shed 5 bases, and the junction held 8 bases outside the gene matches. The CDR3 spells CASRLGLAGGETQYF. The CDR3 DNA is TGTGCCAGCAGACTCGGATTAGCGGGAGGGGAGACCCAGTACTTC.

The V gene is TRBV12-5, the J gene TRBJ2-3; TRBD1 matches 7 bases. The DNA end lines up better with TRBJ2-1; the J call may be wrong. Germline V gene lookup returns CDR1 LGHNT and CDR2 FRNRAP. The CDR3 has 13 amino acids. CDR3 sequence: CASQGESYNEQFF. Written as DNA, the CDR3 is TGTGCTAGCCAGGGGGAGAGCTACAATGAGCAGTTCTTC.

The genes are TRBV7-7 and TRBJ2-1, with 10 nucleotides matching TRBD2. Germline lookup yields CDR1 SSHAT and CDR2 FNYEAQ (reference sequence). The CDR3 spans 15 residues. The CDR3 here is CASSSGTSAYNEQFF. CDR3 DNA: TGTGCTAGCTCTTCTGGGACTAGCGCGTACAATGAGCAGTTCTTC.

The V and J genes are TRBV6-1 and TRBJ2-1, with D possibly matching TRBD1 (6 bases). The better agreement between TRBJ2-7 and the DNA end casts doubt on the J call. The CDR3 has 13 amino acids. From germline, CDR1 is MNHNS and CDR2 SASEGT. CDR3 in amino acids: CASKTGTFYEQYF. CDR3 nucleotide sequence: TGTGCCAGCAAGACAGGCACCTTCTACGAGCAGTACTTC.

The table lists this clonotype with a count of one. The chain links TRBV6-1 to TRBJ2-7, with 9 bases lining up with TRBD2. Germline V lookup: CDR1 MNHNS, CDR2 SASEGT. The CDR3 is 14 amino acids. Losses at the gene ends were 8 bases for V and 7 bases for J; bases not matched to a gene: 12. The CDR3, as DNA: TGTGCCAGCGGCGGGGCGGGGGGGCCCAGAGAGCAGTACTTC. This codes for CASGGAGGPREQYF.

This rearrangement joins TRBV12-3 or TRBV12-4 to TRBJ2-7; 11 nucleotides align to TRBD2. The CDR3 is 17 residues long. With 3 bases clipped from V and 2 bases from J, the junction kept 9 bases outside the gene matches. In nucleotides, the CDR3 is TGTGCCAGCAGTTTCGGGCTAGCGGGGGGAAGCACCTACGAGCAGTACTTC. Amino acid sequence: CASSFGLAGGSTYEQYF.

The gene calls are TRBV27 and TRBJ2-5; no reliable D call. The J call is in doubt because the DNA end fits TRBJ2-7 better. This CDR3 has 15 amino acids. CDR1 MNHEY and CDR2 SMNVEV come from the germline V gene (reference sequence). CDR3 DNA: TGTGCCAGCAGTTCCCCGGACCGAATGTACTCCGAGCAGTACTTC. The encoded protein is CASSSPDRMYSEQYF.

This rearrangement joins TRBV12-3 or TRBV12-4 to TRBJ2-2; D is unresolved. Trimming shortened V by 1 base and J by 1 base, and 4 bases separated the two germline ends. CDR3 size: 14 residues. CDR3 residues: CASSLVRNTGELFF. The DNA for the CDR3 is TGTGCCAGCAGTTTAGTACGGAACACCGGGGAGCTGTTTTTT.

In its sample, this clonotype was seen a few times. V is TRBV6-1 and J is TRBJ2-3; D is possibly TRBD1 (6 bases). The CDR3 sequence is 15 residues long. The germline gives CDR1 MNHNS, CDR2 SASEGT. V shed 6 bases and J shed 0 bases, with 13 bases lying between them. The CDR3 sequence: CASRINRDSTDTQYF. CDR3 nucleotides: TGTGCCAGCAGAATAAACAGGGACAGCACAGATACGCAGTATTTT.